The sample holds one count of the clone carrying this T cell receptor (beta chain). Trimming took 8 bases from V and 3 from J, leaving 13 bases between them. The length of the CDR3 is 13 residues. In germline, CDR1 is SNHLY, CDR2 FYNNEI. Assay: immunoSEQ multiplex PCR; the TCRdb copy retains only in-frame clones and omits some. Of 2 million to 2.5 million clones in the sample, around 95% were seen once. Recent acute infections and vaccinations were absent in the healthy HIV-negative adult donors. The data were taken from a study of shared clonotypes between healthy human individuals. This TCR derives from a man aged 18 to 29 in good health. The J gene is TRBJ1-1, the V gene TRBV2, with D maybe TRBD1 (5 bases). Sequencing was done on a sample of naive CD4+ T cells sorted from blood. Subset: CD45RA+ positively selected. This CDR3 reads CASLGWGDTEAFF. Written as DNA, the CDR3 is TGTGCCAGCTTAGGTTGGGGGGACACTGAAGCTTTCTTT.